The source of this TCR beta chain is a study of blood T cell repertoires in COVID-19. Overall study context: Some COVID-19 samples were acute and others convalescent; all came from the United States, Italy and Spain. The analysed material was cDNA or gDNA that came from T cells, B-cell-depleted T cells, or PBMCs.

Original data processing: From reference gene primer amplification, estimates of nucleated cell counts were derived. TCRdb's table, derived via immunoSEQ multiplex PCR, lists solely in-frame clones and lacks some. V, J and clone size were drawn from that table, and D and trimming were deduced from the DNA. This table has a few hundred thousand clones, about 68% appearing once. V lost 6 bases and J 4 bases, leaving 9 bases between the germline ends. CDR1 and CDR2 from the germline V gene are LNHDA and SQIVND (reference sequence). This CDR3 spans 12 amino acids. The chain couples TRBV19 to TRBJ1-1; D gene ambiguous. The sequenced sample consisted of peripheral blood. The receptor was isolated from a woman over 75 with acute or convalescent COVID-19. The CDR3, as DNA: TGTGCCAGTAGGCAGCGGGCCACTGAAGCTTTCTTT. This codes for CASRQRATEAFF.